This T cell receptor beta chain was retrieved from a study of beta chain features in type 1 diabetes. Germline lookup yields CDR1 SGHAT and CDR2 FQNNGV. V gave up 5 bases and J gave up 5 bases, with 7 bases separating them. The CDR3 extends over 12 amino acids. Sequencing targeted expressed TCRB transcripts, as all isolated RNA had been reverse transcribed. Sequencing was performed with immunoSEQ multiplex PCR; in TCRdb, only in-frame clones are kept and a portion is missing. In the table there are around 250,000 clones, roughly 13% of which are singletons. This clone has a handful of counts. V gene TRBV11-2 combines with J gene TRBJ1-5; D call uncertain. The receptor was derived from a woman in her 40s in good health. Material: naive CD4+ T cells from blood. The CDR3 coding sequence is TGTGCCAGCAGCCTAGGAGATCAGCCCCAGCATTTT. Encoded protein: CASSLGDQPQHF.